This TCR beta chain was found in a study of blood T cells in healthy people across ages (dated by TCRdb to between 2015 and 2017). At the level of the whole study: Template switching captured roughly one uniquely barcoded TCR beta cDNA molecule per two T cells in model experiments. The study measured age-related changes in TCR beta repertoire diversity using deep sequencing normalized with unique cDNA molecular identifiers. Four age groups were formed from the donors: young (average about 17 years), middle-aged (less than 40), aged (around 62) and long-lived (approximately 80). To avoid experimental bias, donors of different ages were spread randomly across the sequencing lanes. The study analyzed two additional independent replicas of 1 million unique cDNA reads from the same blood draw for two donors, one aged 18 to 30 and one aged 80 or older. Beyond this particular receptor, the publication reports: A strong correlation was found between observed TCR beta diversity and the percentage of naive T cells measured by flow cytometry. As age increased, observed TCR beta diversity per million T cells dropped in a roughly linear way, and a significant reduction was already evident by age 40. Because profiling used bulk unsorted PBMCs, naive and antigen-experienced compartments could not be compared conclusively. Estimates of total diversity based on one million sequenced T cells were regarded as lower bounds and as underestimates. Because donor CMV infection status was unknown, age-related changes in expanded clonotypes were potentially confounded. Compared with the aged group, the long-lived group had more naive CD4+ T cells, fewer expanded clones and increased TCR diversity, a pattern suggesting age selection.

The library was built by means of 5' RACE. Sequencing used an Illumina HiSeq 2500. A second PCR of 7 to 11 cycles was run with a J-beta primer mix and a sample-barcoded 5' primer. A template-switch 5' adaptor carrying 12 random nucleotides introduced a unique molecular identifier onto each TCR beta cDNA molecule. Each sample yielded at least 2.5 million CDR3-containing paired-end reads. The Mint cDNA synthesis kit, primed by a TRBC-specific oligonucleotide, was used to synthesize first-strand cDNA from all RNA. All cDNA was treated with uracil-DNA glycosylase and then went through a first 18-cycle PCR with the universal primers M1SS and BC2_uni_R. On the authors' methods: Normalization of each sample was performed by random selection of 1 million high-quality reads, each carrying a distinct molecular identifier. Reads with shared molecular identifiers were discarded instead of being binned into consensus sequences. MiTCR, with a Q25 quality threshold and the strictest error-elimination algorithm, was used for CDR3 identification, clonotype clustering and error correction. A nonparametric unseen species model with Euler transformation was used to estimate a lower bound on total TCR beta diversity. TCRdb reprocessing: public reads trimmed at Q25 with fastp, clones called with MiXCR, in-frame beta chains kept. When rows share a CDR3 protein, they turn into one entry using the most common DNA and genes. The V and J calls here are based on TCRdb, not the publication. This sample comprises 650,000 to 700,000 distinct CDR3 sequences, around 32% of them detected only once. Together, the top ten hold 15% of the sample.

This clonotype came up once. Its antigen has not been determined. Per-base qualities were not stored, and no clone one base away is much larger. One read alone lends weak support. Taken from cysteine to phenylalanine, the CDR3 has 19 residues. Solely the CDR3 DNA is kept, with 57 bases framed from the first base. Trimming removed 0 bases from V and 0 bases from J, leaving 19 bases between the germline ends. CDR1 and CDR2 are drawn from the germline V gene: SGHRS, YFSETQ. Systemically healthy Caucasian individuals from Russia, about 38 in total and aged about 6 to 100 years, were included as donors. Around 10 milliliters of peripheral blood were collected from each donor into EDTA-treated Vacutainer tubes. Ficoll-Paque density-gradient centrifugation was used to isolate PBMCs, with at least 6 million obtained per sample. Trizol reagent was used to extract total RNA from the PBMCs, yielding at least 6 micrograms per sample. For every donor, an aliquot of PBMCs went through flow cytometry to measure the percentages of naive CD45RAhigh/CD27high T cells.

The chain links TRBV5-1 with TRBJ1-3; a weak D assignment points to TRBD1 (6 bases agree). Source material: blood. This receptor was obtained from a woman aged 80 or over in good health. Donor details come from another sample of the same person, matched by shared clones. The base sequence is TGCGCCAGCAGCTTGGGGGCAGGGGCCCGCTTCAACTCTGGAAACACCATATATTTT. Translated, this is CASSLGAGARFNSGNTIYF.